A few counts support the clone carrying this T cell receptor (beta chain). This specimen belongs to a study of human T cells and chemical hapten exposure. Across the whole study: Upper-back patches of 0.01% DPC were read at 6 days. Diagnoses of alopecia areata, totalis or universalis occurred in mostly female patients.

MiXCR, applied by TCRdb to the RACE reads, yields one record per CDR3 protein. Of approximately 60,000 distinct CDR3 sequences listed, about 10% were seen once; the top ten hold 2% to 3%. Time point meaning: patch test 3, about 24 weeks after DPC sensitization. As to treatment: therapeutic diphenylcyclopropenone sensitization with weekly scalp DPC. Germline V gene sequence: CDR1 DFQATT, CDR2 SNEGSKA (reference sequence). V was shortened by 3 bases and J by 5 bases, with 10 bases between the two germline ends. The CDR3 consists of 13 residues. The starting material was whole blood, obtained in connection with sensitization to the hapten diphenylcyclopropenone (DPC). The chain uses TRBV20-1 and TRBJ2-2; D is unresolved. The receptor comes from a woman aged 25 to 39 with alopecia areata. Some clones in this sample may be carry-over from other donors' samples. The CDR3 loop reads CSARWEGTGELFF. The CDR3 DNA sequence: TGCAGTGCTAGGTGGGAAGGTACCGGGGAGCTGTTTTTT.